This passage covers 25 T cell receptor beta chains from one sample sequenced in a study of immune heterogeneity within non-small cell lung tumors. The template for each sample was 600 ng of genomic DNA, which had been extracted from bulk tumor tissue. Widely spaced biopsies, several per primary tumor, were obtained at surgery. Curative operations were performed on patients who had untreated, newly diagnosed non-small cell lung cancer. Multiplex PCR was performed with 32 V and 13 J primers, and it amplified TCR beta CDR3. MiXCR was run by TCRdb on the multiplex PCR reads, yielding one entry per CDR3 protein. Of nearly 15,000 distinct CDR3 sequences in the sample, approximately 30% are singletons; the top ten hold around 15%. Sequenced material: lung tumor tissue. The receptors originated from a woman aged 50 to 60 with non-small cell lung cancer.

This clonotype was picked up a small number of times. A much larger clone lies a single base off, so this may be a read error. The V and J genes are TRBV13 and TRBJ2-7; D ambiguous. The germline V gene encodes CDR1 PRHDT and CDR2 FYEKMQ (reference sequence). The CDR3 sequence is 13 residues long. Trimming left V 7 bases short and J 4 bases short, with 14 bases between. The CDR3 sequence is CASNRTAIYEQYF. DNA of the CDR3: TGTGCCAGCAACCGGACGGCCATTTACGAGCAGTACTTC.

Regarding this clonotype: A much larger clone lies one base from this, so it may be a read error. The chain couples TRBV15 to TRBJ1-1, with 9 bases aligning to TRBD1. The CDR3 covers 15 residues. Germline CDR1 LNHNV, CDR2 YYDKDF (reference sequence). With 5 bases clipped from V and 6 bases from J, the junction kept 10 bases outside the gene matches. This CDR3 reads CATSVRGQGRAEAFF. CDR3 nucleotide sequence: TGTGCCACCAGCGTGAGGGGACAGGGCAGGGCTGAAGCTTTCTTT.

This clonotype has just a few counts. The genes are TRBV19 and TRBJ1-5, with D tentatively TRBD1 (5 bases). Germline CDR1 and CDR2: LNHDA and SQIVND (reference sequence). Deletions cut 5 bases from V and 6 bases from J, with 5 bases between. The CDR3 consists of 11 residues. In DNA, the CDR3 is TGTGCCAGTAGTCAGGGTCAGCCCCAGCATTTT. It codes for CASSQGQPQHF.

This clonotype came up many times. The chain uses TRBV19 and TRBJ2-1; either TRBD1 or TRBD2 may supply D (5 bases each). CDR3 length: 16 amino acids. Germline CDR1 LNHDA, CDR2 SQIVND (reference sequence). Trimming removed 5 bases from V and 7 bases from J, with 21 bases in between. DNA for the CDR3: TGTGCCAGTAGTGAGGACGAGACAGCATCGGGGAATGAGCAGTTCTTC. It yields the protein CASSEDETASGNEQFF.

This clonotype was counted at least ten times. This rearrangement joins TRBV7-2 to TRBJ1-2; unclear D gene. V lost 1 base, J lost 5 bases, and 11 bases lay in between. The CDR3 contains 14 residues. The germline V gene encodes CDR1 SGHTA and CDR2 FQGNSA. CDR3 protein: CASSLDPVGYGYTF. Written as DNA, the CDR3 is TGTGCCAGCAGCTTAGATCCGGTAGGGTATGGCTACACCTTC.

The chain joins TRBV28 to TRBJ1-5; 9 bases agree with TRBD1. The CDR3 is 15 residues long. Germline CDR1 and CDR2: MDHEN and SYDVKM. V gave up 2 bases and J gave up 4 bases; unmatched junction bases: 3. CDR3 nucleotide sequence: TGTGCCAGCAGTTTAGCGACAGGGGGGAATCAGCCCCAGCATTTT. Its protein product is CASSLATGGNQPQHF.

As regards this clonotype: This may stem from a read error, because a much larger clone lies one nucleotide away. The chain employs TRBV12-3 or TRBV12-4 and TRBJ2-1; D gene unclear. The CDR3 is made up of 14 amino acids. The CDR3 reads CAGSRQNYGNEQFF. The CDR3 DNA reads as TGTGCCGGCAGTCGACAAAACTACGGGAATGAGCAGTTCTTC.

The sample holds many counts of this clonotype. V and J are TRBV5-1 and TRBJ2-2; maybe TRBD1 (6 bases). Trimming cost V 3 bases and J 3 bases, with 12 bases left between them. The CDR3 is 15 amino acids. Germline values: CDR1 SGHRS, CDR2 YFSETQ. The CDR3 sequence is CASSSRQAYTGELFF. For the CDR3, the DNA is TGCGCCAGCAGCTCCCGACAGGCTTACACCGGGGAGCTGTTTTTT.

The chain joins TRBV6-1 to TRBJ2-7; the match to TRBD2 covers 12 bases. The CDR3 loop spans 15 amino acids. Germline V CDR1 and CDR2: MNHNS, SASEGT. Trimming at V came to 6 bases and at J to 0 bases, leaving 3 bases not matched to a gene. The CDR3 loop is CASRGLAGISYEQYF. The CDR3 bases are TGTGCCAGCAGAGGACTAGCGGGGATCTCCTACGAGCAGTACTTC.

The sample holds many counts of this clonotype. This chain links TRBV20-1 with TRBJ2-1, with 9 bases that match TRBD2. CDR1 is DFQATT, CDR2 SNEGSKA, per germline (reference sequence). The CDR3 extends over 14 amino acids. V was clipped by 5 bases and J by 3 bases; unmatched bases: 5. DNA for the CDR3: TGCAGTGCTGCGGGACTAGCAGGCTACAATGAGCAGTTCTTC. Amino acids: CSAAGLAGYNEQFF.

In its sample, this clonotype was seen many times. This chain joins TRBV28 and TRBJ2-7, with D hard to call. There are 11 residues in the CDR3. Trimming cost V 7 bases and J 3 bases, with 7 bases left between them. CDR1 and CDR2 (germline): MDHEN, SYDVKM. Here the CDR3 DNA reads TGTGCCAGCATGAAAGACTACGAGCAGTACTTC. This translates into CASMKDYEQYF.

This clonotype was seen at least ten times. V usage is TRBV15 and J usage is TRBJ2-7, with D uncertain. The CDR3 consists of 13 residues. V was trimmed by 3 bases and J by 3 bases, leaving 9 bases between them. Germline lookup yields CDR1 LNHNV and CDR2 YYDKDF (reference sequence). CDR3 sequence: CATSSDKFYEQYF. Here the CDR3 DNA reads TGTGCCACCAGCAGCGACAAATTCTACGAGCAGTACTTC.

This clonotype is labeled medium-sized. The V and J genes are TRBV27 and TRBJ2-5; a possible D gene is TRBD2 (5 bases). The V end was cut by 5 bases, the J end by 5 bases, with 12 bases between. CDR3 length equals 13 residues. The germline V gene encodes CDR1 MNHEY and CDR2 SMNVEV (reference sequence). CDR3 DNA: TGTGCCAGCAGTCCAGCTCCGGGGGAGACCCAGTACTTC. Amino acid sequence: CASSPAPGETQYF.

Within the sample, this clonotype is medium-sized. The V and J genes are TRBV30 and TRBJ2-1; a weak D match, TRBD2 (6 bases). Trimming took 2 bases from V and 13 from J, leaving 15 bases between them. In germline, CDR1 is GTSNPN, CDR2 SVGIG (reference sequence). The length of the CDR3 is 12 residues. CDR3 sequence (DNA): TGTGCCTGGAGTCGCGCGGGGTCCCCCCAGTTCTTC. It specifies CAWSRAGSPQFF. The whole variable domain, filled in from reference TRBV30 and TRBJ2-1, reads SQTIHQWPATLVQPVGSPLSLECTVEGTSNPNLYWYRQAAGRGLQLLFYSVGIGQISSEVPQNLSASRPQDRQFILSSKKLLLSDSGFYLCAWSRAGSPQFFGPGTRLTVL.

The gene calls are TRBV14 and TRBJ2-3, with D unclear. The CDR3 totals 13 residues. Germline CDR1 SGHDN, CDR2 FVKESK. Trimming cost V 3 bases and J 2 bases, with 6 bases left between them. In nucleotides, the CDR3 is TGTGCCAGCAGCCACCACCACACAGATACGCAGTATTTT. Translated: CASSHHHTDTQYF.

Concerning this clonotype itself: One base away lies a much larger clone, so this may be a sequencing read error. The V call is TRBV19, the J call TRBJ1-1; 10 bases align to TRBD1. The CDR3 loop spans 13 amino acids. Per the germline V gene, CDR1 is LNHDA and CDR2 is SQIVND (reference sequence). CDR3 in amino acids: CAGSREGQGMAFF. The CDR3 nucleotides read TGTGCCGGTAGCCGTGAGGGACAGGGGATGGCTTTCTTT.

For this clonotype: This sequence may be a read error, since a much larger clone differs from it by one base. The V call is TRBV9, the J call TRBJ2-7; 8 bases line up with TRBD2. The CDR3 length is 16 residues. The germline gives CDR1 SGDLS, CDR2 YYNGEE. For the CDR3, the DNA is TGTGCCAGAAGCGTAGCGGGGAGCGAACCCCACTACGAGCAGTACTTC. Amino acid sequence: CARSVAGSEPHYEQYF.

In this sample, this clonotype turned up once. The chain's CDR3 is CAWSLRGNTIYF. The CDR3 bases are TGTGCCTGGAGTTTAAGAGGAAACACCATATATTTT. J is TRBJ1-3 and V is TRBV30; no firm D call. The CDR3 has 12 amino acids. Between the trimmed V and J ends, which lost 2 bases and 4 bases, there was a span of 6 bases. Germline CDR1 is GTSNPN and CDR2 is SVGIG (reference sequence).

Many counts were recorded for this clonotype. CDR3 amino acids: CASSLWGGETIGYTF. The CDR3 DNA reads as TGTGCCAGCAGCCTATGGGGGGGAGAGACTATCGGTTACACCTTC. This chain joins TRBV6-1 and TRBJ1-2, with D tentatively TRBD1 (5 bases). The V end lost 6 bases, the J end lost 11 bases, and 25 bases lay between the germline ends. Looked up from germline, CDR1 is MNHNS and CDR2 is SASEGT. The CDR3 totals 15 residues.

This clonotype was picked up many times. The chain links TRBV6-1 to TRBJ2-2, with 7 bases aligning to TRBD1. CDR3 size: 15 residues. The germline V gene has CDR1 MNHNS and CDR2 SASEGT. The CDR3 is CATDRDGLLSGELFF. In DNA form, the CDR3 reads TGTGCGACTGACAGGGATGGGCTGTTGTCCGGGGAGCTGTTTTTT.

At least ten counts were recorded for this clonotype. An end of the junction differs from the germline gene, which may be a read error. The chain recombines TRBV29-1 with TRBJ2-2; TRBD2 agrees at 12 bases. Germline CDR1 and CDR2: SQVTM and ANQGSEA. This CDR3 is built from 15 residues. The CDR3 loop is CSVEGTSGNAGELFF. The CDR3 DNA reads TGCAGCGTTGAAGGGACTAGCGGGAACGCCGGGGAGCTGTTTTTT.

This clonotype appeared a single time. A much larger clonotype is one base distant, so this may be a read error. V usage is TRBV20-1 and J usage is TRBJ2-7; TRBD2 agrees at 9 bases. Germline values: CDR1 DFQATT, CDR2 SNEGSKA (reference sequence). The CDR3 contains 12 residues. The CDR3 DNA reads TGCAATGCTAGCGCGGGAGGGTCCGAGCAGTACTTC. Amino acids: CNASAGGSEQYF.

The chain recombines TRBV10-3 with TRBJ1-5, with 8 positions matching TRBD1. This CDR3 is 16 amino acids long. The junction had 8 bases not matched to a gene; V was cut back by 7 bases and J by 0 bases. CDR1 is ENHRY, CDR2 SYGVKD, per germline. CDR3 in DNA: TGTGCCATCATTCAGACAGGGGTTTATAGCAATCAGCCCCAGCATTTT. This translates into CAIIQTGVYSNQPQHF.

This clonotype was counted ten times or more. The rearrangement joins TRBV28 to TRBJ2-5; D is unresolved. This CDR3 comprises 14 residues. Per the germline V gene, CDR1 is MDHEN and CDR2 is SYDVKM. V lost 3 bases to trimming and J lost 0 bases, with 8 bases between them. The DNA of the CDR3 is TGTGCCAGCAGTTTCGGCAGCAACCAAGAGACCCAGTACTTC. Translation gives CASSFGSNQETQYF.

This clonotype is termed medium-sized. V usage is TRBV29-1 and J usage is TRBJ2-1; tentatively, D is TRBD2 (5 bases). Germline V gene data show CDR1 as SQVTM and CDR2 as ANQGSEA. The CDR3 length is 12 residues. The germline V and J ends were trimmed by 5 bases and 7 bases, with 12 bases remaining between them. CDR3 DNA sequence: TGCAGCGTTAACGGGGTTTCGAATGAGCAGTTCTTC. This translates into CSVNGVSNEQFF.